This T cell receptor beta chain was obtained from a study of brain metastases from non-small cell lung cancer. Study observations and caveats: TCR repertoires overlapped largely between brain metastases and matched primaries.

Data came from immunoSEQ multiplex PCR; TCRdb stores just in-frame clones and leaves some out. Counted here are approximately 510 clones, around 78% occurring once; the ten biggest clones make up 20%. A remark on this clone: As yet, its antigen is unknown. This sample also contains other DNA sequences that code for the same CDR3.

CDR3 length equals 12 residues. CDR1 LNHDA and CDR2 SQIVND come from the germline V gene (reference sequence). The V and J ends lost 1 base and 3 bases respectively, with 2 bases between them. The V call is TRBV19, the J call TRBJ2-3, with no clear D. Sequencing was carried out using tissue from a brain metastasis. The sequence derives from a donor over 35 with non-small cell lung cancer. CDR3 nucleotides: TGTGCCAGTAGTATAGGAACAGATACGCAGTATTTT. Its protein is CASSIGTDTQYF.